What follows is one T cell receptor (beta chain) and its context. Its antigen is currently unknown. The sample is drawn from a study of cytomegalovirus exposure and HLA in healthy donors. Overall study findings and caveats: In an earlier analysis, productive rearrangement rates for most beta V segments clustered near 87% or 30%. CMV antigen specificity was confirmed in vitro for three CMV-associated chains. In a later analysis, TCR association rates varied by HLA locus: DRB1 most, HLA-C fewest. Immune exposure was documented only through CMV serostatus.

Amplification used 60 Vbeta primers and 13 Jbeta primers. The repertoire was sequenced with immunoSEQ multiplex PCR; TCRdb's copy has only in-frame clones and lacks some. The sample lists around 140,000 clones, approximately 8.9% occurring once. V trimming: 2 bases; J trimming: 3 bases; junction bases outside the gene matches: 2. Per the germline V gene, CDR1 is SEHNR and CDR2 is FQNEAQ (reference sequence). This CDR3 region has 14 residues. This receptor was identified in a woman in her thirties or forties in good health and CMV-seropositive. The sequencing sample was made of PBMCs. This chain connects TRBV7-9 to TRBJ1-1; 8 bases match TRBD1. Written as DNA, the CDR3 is TGTGCCAGCAGCTTAACAGGGGGTTACACTGAAGCTTTCTTT. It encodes CASSLTGGYTEAFF.